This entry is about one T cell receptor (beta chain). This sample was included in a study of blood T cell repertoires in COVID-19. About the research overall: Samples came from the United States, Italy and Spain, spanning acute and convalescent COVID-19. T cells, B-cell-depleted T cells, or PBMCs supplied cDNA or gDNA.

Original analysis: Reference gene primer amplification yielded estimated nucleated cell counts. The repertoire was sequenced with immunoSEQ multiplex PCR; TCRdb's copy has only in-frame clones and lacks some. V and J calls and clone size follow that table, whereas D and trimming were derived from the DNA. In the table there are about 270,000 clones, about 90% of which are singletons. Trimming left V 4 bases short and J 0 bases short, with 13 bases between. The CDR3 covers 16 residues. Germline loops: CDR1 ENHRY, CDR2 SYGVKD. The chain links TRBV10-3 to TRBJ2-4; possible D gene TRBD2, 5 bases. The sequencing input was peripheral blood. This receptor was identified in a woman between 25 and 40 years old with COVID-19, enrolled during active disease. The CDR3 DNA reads TGTGCCATCAGTGCCGTGGCGGGTCTAGCCAAAAACATTCAGTACTTC. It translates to CAISAVAGLAKNIQYF.